This T cell receptor (beta chain) originates from a study of blood T cells in healthy people across ages. Alongside a J-beta primer mix, a sample-barcoded 5' primer served in a second PCR lasting roughly 7 to 11 cycles. A single record per CDR3 protein comes from TCRdb applying MiXCR to the 5' RACE reads. The sample has a few hundred thousand distinct CDR3 sequences, roughly a quarter seen once. J lost 4 bases, V lost 0 bases, and 6 bases had no gene match. This CDR3 has 15 amino acids. Germline assignment: CDR1 SGHKS and CDR2 YYEKEE (reference sequence). This sample also belongs to another study, concerning T cells of mothers and their children.

The rearrangement joins TRBV5-5 to TRBJ2-5, with 7 bases identical to TRBD2. The sample consisted of blood. This sequence originates from a boy aged 2-15 years in good health. The CDR3: CASSLGLAEVETQYF. Here the CDR3 DNA reads TGTGCCAGCAGCTTGGGCCTAGCGGAAGTAGAGACCCAGTACTTC.